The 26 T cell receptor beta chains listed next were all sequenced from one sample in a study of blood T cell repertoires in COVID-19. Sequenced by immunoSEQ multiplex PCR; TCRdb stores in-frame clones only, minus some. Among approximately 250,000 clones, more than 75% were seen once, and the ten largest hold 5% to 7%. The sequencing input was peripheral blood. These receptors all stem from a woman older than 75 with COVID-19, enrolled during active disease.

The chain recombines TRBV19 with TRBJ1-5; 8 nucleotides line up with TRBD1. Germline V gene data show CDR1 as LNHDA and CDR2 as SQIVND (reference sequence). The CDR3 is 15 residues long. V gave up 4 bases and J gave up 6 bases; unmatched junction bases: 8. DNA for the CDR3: TGTGCCAGTAGTACCCATCGACAGGGGAGTCAGCCCCAGCATTTT. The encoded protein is CASSTHRQGSQPQHF.

The CDR3 protein is CASSPGQNTEAFF. The CDR3 DNA reads as TGTGCCAGCAGTCCGGGACAGAACACTGAAGCTTTCTTT. V usage is TRBV3-1 (or the pseudogene TRBV3-2) and J usage is TRBJ1-1, with D possibly TRBD1 on 6 matching bases. CDR1 and CDR2 (germline): LGHDT, YNNKEL (reference sequence). The ends were cut back, 6 bases at V and 1 base at J, with 9 bases in the middle. CDR3 size: 13 residues.

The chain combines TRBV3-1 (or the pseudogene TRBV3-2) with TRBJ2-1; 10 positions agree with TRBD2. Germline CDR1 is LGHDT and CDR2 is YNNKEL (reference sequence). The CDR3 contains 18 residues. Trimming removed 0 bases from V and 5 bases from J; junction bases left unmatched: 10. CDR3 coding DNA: TGTGCCAGCAGCCAAGATATAGGGAGTCTAGCGGGGGACAATGAGCAGTTCTTC. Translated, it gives CASSQDIGSLAGDNEQFF.

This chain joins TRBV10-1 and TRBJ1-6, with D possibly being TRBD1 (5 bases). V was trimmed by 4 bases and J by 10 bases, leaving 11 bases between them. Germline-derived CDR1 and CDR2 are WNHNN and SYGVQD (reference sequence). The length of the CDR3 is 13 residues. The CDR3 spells CASSGGPGSPLHF. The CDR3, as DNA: TGCGCCAGCAGTGGTGGTCCAGGGTCACCCCTCCACTTT.

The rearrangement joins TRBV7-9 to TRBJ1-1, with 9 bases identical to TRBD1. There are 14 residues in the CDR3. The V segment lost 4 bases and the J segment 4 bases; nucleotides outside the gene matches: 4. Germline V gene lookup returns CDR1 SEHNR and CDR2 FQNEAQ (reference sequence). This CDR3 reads CASSYATGGTEAFF. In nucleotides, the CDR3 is TGTGCCAGCAGCTACGCGACAGGGGGCACTGAAGCTTTCTTT.

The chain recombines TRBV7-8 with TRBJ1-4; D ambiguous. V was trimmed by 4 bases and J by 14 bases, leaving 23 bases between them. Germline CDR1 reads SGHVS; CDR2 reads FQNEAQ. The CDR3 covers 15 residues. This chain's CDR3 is CASSSNTPGGGPLFF. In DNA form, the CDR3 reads TGTGCCAGCAGCTCTAATACCCCGGGTGGAGGACCTCTGTTTTTT.

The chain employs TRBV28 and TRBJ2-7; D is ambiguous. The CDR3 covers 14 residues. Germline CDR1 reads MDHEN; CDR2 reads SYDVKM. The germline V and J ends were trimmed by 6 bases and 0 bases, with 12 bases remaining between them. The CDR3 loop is CASSPPTLSYEQYF. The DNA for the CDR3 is TGTGCCAGCAGCCCCCCTACTCTCTCCTACGAGCAGTACTTC.

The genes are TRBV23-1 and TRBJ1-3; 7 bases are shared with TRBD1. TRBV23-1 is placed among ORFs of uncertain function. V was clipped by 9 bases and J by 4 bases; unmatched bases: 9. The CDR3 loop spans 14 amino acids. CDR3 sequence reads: CASRDTGDGNTIYF. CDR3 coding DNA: TGCGCCAGTCGGGACACAGGGGACGGAAACACCATATATTTT.

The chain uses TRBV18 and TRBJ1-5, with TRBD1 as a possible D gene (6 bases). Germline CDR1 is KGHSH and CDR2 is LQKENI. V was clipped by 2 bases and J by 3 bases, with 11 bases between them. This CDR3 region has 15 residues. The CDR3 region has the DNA TGTGCCAGCTCACCAATGGCAGGGGCCAATCAGCCCCAGCATTTT. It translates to CASSPMAGANQPQHF.

The CDR3: CSVQQGVNEQYF. CDR3 nucleotides: TGCAGCGTTCAACAGGGGGTGAACGAGCAGTACTTC. This chain uses TRBV29-1 with TRBJ2-7; 8 nucleotides align to TRBD1. Germline trimming cut 5 bases from V and 5 bases from J; bases unmatched to any gene: 5. This CDR3 has 12 amino acids. Germline CDR1 and CDR2: SQVTM and ANQGSEA.

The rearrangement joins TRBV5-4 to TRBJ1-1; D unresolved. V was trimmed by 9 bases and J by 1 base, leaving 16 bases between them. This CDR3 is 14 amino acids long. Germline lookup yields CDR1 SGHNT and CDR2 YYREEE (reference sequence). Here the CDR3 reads CATNEGTENTEAFF. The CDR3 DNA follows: TGTGCCACGAATGAGGGCACCGAGAACACTGAAGCTTTCTTT.

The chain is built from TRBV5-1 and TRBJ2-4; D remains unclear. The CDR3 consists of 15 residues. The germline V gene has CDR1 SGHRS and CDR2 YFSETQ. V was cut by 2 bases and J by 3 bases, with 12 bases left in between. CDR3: CASSLWSGDKNIQYF. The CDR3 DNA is TGCGCCAGCAGCTTATGGAGTGGTGACAAAAACATTCAGTACTTC.

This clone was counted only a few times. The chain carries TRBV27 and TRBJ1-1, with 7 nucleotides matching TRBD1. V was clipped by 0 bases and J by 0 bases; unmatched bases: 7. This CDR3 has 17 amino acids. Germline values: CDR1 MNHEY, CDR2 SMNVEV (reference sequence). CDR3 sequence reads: CASSLSPGGLMNTEAFF. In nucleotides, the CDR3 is TGTGCCAGCAGTTTATCGCCAGGGGGATTAATGAACACTGAAGCTTTCTTT.

CDR3 bases: TGTGCCAGCAGATCAACAGGGGCCGGGGAGCTGTTTTTT. This codes for CASRSTGAGELFF. The chain combines TRBV12-3 or TRBV12-4 with TRBJ2-2; 7 bases are a match to TRBD1. Germline trimming cut 6 bases from V and 6 bases from J; bases unmatched to any gene: 4. CDR3 length equals 13 residues.

The chain's CDR3 is CASRTGLGEKLFF. The CDR3 DNA is TGTGCCAGCAGAACAGGGTTAGGGGAAAAACTGTTTTTT. V usage is TRBV11-2 and J usage is TRBJ1-4; TRBD1 might be the D (6 bases). The CDR3 has 13 amino acids. Germline loops: CDR1 SGHAT, CDR2 FQNNGV. Trimming shortened V by 6 bases and J by 8 bases, and 13 bases separated the two germline ends.

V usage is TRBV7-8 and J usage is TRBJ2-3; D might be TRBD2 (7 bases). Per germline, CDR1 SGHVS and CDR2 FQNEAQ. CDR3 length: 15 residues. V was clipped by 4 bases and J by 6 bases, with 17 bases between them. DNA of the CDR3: TGTGCCAGCAGCTCTCCGAGGGGGGGGGCGGATACGCAGTATTTT. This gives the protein CASSSPRGGADTQYF.

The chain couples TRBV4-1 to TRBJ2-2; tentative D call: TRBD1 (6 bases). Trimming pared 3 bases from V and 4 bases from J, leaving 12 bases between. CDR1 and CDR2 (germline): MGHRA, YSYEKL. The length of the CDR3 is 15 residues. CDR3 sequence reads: CASSQAGVGTGELFF. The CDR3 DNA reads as TGCGCCAGCAGCCAGGCAGGGGTTGGCACCGGGGAGCTGTTTTTT.

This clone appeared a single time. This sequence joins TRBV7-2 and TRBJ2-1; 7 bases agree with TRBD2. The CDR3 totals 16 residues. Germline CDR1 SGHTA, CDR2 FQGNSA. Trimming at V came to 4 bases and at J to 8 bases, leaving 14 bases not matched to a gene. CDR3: CASSYKFGGGSDEQFF. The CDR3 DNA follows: TGTGCCAGCAGCTACAAGTTTGGCGGGGGTTCCGATGAGCAGTTCTTC.

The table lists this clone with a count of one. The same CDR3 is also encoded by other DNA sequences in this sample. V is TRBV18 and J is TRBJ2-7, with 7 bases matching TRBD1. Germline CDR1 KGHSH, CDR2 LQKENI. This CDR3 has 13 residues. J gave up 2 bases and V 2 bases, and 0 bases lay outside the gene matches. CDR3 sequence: CASSPGTAYEQYF. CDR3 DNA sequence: TGTGCCAGCTCACCAGGGACAGCCTACGAGCAGTACTTC.

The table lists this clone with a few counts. As DNA, the CDR3 is TGTGCCAGCAGCTTGAACAGGATAACTAACTATGGCTACACCTTC. Its protein is CASSLNRITNYGYTF. This chain connects TRBV5-6 to TRBJ1-2, with TRBD1 as a possible D gene (5 bases). In germline, CDR1 is SGHDT, CDR2 YYEEEE. The CDR3 runs to 15 residues. The V gene lost 1 base and the J gene lost 0 bases, with 10 bases spanning the gap.

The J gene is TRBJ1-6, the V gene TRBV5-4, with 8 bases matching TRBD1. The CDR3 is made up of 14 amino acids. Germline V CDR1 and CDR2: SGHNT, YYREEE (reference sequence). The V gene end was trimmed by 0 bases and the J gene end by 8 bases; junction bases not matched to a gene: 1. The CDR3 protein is CASSLVTGDSPLHF. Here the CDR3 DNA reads TGTGCCAGCAGCTTGGTGACAGGGGATTCACCCCTCCACTTT.

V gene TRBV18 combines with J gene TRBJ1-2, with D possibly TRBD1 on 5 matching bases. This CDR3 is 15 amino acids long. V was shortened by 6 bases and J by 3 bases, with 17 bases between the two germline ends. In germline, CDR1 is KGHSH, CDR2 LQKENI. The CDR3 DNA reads TGTGCCAGCTCGCAGGGCTCTACAGGTGACTATGGCTACACCTTC. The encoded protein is CASSQGSTGDYGYTF.

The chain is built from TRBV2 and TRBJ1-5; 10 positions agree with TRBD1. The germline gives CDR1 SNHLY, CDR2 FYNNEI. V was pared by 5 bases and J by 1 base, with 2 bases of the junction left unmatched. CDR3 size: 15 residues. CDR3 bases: TGTGCCAGCAGTCCGGACAGGGGGAGCAATCAGCCCCAGCATTTT. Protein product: CASSPDRGSNQPQHF.

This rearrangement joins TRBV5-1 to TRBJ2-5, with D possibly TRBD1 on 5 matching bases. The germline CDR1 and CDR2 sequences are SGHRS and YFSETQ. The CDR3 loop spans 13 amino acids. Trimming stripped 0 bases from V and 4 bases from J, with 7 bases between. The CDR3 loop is CASSLGQGETQYF. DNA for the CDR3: TGCGCCAGCAGCTTGGGGCAGGGAGAGACCCAGTACTTC.

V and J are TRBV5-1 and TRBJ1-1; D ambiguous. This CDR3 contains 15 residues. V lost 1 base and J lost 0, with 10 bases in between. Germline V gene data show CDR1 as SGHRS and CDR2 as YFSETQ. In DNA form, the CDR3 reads TGCGCCAGCAGCTTGATGGCAGGCTTGAACACTGAAGCTTTCTTT. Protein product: CASSLMAGLNTEAFF.

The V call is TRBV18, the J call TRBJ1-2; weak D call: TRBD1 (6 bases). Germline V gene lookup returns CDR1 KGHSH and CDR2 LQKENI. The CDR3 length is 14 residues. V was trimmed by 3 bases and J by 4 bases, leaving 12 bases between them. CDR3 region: CASSPLGGTYGYTF. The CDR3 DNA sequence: TGTGCCAGCTCACCCTTAGGGGGAACCTATGGCTACACCTTC.